This T cell receptor beta chain was recovered during a study of T cells in localized non-small cell lung cancer. Clones were sequenced by immunoSEQ multiplex PCR, and TCRdb holds only the in-frame ones, with some missing. The table lists 40,000 to 50,000 clones, roughly nine tenths of them singletons. Overall study results and limits: One tumor region alone was sequenced, and heterogeneity therefore remains possible. In uninvolved adjacent lung, T cell clonality reached its highest value, exceeding tumor. Among the top 100 tumor clones, a median approximately 55 appeared in adjacent lung.

Details on this clone: Its antigen is as yet unknown.

Trimming took off 1 base at V and 2 bases at J, with 7 bases between the two ends. The CDR3 contains 13 residues. Looked up from germline, CDR1 is SGHRS and CDR2 is YFSETQ. This clonotype was sampled from a woman aged 18 to 55 with stage III lung adenocarcinoma. This sequence joins TRBV5-1 and TRBJ2-7, with D unresolved. The material sequenced was peripheral blood, taken before any cancer treatment. CDR3 sequence: CASSLSETYEQYF. As DNA, the CDR3 is TGCGCCAGCAGCTTGAGCGAGACCTACGAGCAGTACTTC.